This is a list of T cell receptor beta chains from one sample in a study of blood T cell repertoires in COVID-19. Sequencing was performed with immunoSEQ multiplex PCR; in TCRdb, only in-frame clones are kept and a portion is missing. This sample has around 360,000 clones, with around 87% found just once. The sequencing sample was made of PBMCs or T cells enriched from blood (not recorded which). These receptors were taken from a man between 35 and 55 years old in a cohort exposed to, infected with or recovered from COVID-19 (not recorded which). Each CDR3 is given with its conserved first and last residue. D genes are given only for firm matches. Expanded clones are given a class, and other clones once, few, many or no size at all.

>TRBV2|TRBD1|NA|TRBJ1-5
TGTGCCAGCAGTGGAACAGGGGGTCGTAGCAATCAGCCCCAGCATTTT
CASSGTGGRSNQPQHF
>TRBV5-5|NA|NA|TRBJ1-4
TGTGCCAGCAGCTCGGGACATGGATTCGGGGGGGATGAAAAACTGTTTTTT
CASSSGHGFGGDEKLFF
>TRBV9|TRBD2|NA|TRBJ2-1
TGTGCCAGCGGAGACTTAGCGGGTGAGCAGTTCTTC
CASGDLAGEQFF
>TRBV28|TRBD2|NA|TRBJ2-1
TGTGCCAGCAGCATCATGACTAGCGGGAGTAATGAGCAGTTCTTC
CASSIMTSGSNEQFF
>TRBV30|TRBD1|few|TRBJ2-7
TGTGCCTGGAGTCCATGGACAGGGCGAGAGCAGTACTTC
CAWSPWTGREQYF
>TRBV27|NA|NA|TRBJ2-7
TGTGCCAGCAGTTTCGGGGGGCTGGAACTTTACGAGCAGTACTTC
CASSFGGLELYEQYF
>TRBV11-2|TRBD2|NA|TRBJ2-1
TGTGCCAGCAGAACCACCGGGACTAGGACCAATGAGCAGTTCTTC
CASRTTGTRTNEQFF
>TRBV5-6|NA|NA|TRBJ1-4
TGTGCCAGCAGCGTTGGGGGGTCCACCTATGAAAAACTGTTTTTT
CASSVGGSTYEKLFF
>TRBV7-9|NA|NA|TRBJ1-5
TGTGCCAGCAGCAATACGGGTCAGCCCCAGCATTTT
CASSNTGQPQHF
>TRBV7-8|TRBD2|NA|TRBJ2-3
TGTGCCAGCAGTTCCACAACCGGGACTAGCGGGAGGGGGGATACGCAGTATTTT
CASSSTTGTSGRGDTQYF
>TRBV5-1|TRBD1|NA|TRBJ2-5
TGCGCCAGCAGGACGGGACAGGGGAAAGAGACCCAGTACTTC
CASRTGQGKETQYF
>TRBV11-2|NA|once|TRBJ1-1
TGTGCCAGCAGCTTATCCAGTGGAGCTTTCTTT
CASSLSSGAFF
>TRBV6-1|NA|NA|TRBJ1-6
TGTGCCAGCAGTGTTGAGCTGCGGGGAAGCTCCTATAATTCACCCCTCCACTTT
CASSVELRGSSYNSPLHF
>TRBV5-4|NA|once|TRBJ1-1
TGTGCCAGCAGCCCGAAGGCGGTGACGCCGAACACTGAAGCTTTCTTT
CASSPKAVTPNTEAFF
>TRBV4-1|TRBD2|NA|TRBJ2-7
TGCGCCAGCAGCCAAAAGTCGAGCGGGAGTATCCACGAGCAGTACTTC
CASSQKSSGSIHEQYF
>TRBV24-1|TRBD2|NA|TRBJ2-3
TGTGCCACCAGTGAGACTAGCGGGAACGTATTGGGGGTTACAGATACGCAGTATTTT
CATSETSGNVLGVTDTQYF
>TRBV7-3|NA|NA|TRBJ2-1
TGTGCCAGCAGCCCTAGGGGGGGGCCCTACAATGAGCAGTTCTTC
CASSPRGGPYNEQFF
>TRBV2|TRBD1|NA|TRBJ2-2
TGTGCCAGCAAGGTGGGACAGCGGAACACCGGGGAGCTGTTTTTT
CASKVGQRNTGELFF
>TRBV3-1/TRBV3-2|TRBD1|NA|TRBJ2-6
TGTGCCAGCAGCACCCCGCCGAGGGGGCTTCATTCTGGGGCCAACGTCCTGACTTTC
CASSTPPRGLHSGANVLTF
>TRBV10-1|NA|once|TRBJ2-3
TGCGCCAGCAGTGAGTCCGTCACAGATACGCAGTATTTT
CASSESVTDTQYF